This is a list of T cell receptor beta chains from one sample in a study of tumor and adjacent non-tumor tissue in lung cancer. Each CDR3 protein gets one entry after TCRdb re-called the multiplex PCR reads with MiXCR. The repertoire consists of approximately 100,000 distinct CDR3 sequences, with about 61% occurring once and the leading ten covering about 20%. Sample: distant non-tumor lung tissue. The receptors come from a man in his 60s with non-small cell lung cancer. CDR3s include the opening cysteine and the closing phenylalanine or tryptophan. D genes are given only for firm matches. A clone size is listed for some rows: how often the clone was seen (once, few, many), or a class if it is expanded.

V	size	J	D	CDR3	DNA
TRBV5-6	-	TRBJ2-2	TRBD2	CASSAGEGAGGLFF	TGTGCCAGCAGCGCGGGAGAGGGAGCCGGGGGGCTGTTTTTT
TRBV4-3	-	TRBJ2-3	-	CPSSRGGGTDTQYF	TGCCCCAGCAGCCGTGGAGGAGGAACAGATACGCAGTATTTT
TRBV7-9	few	TRBJ2-1	TRBD2	CASSTTGTSAYNEQFF	TGTGCCAGCAGCACCACCGGGACTAGCGCCTACAATGAGCAGTTCTTC
TRBV11-2	-	TRBJ2-2	-	CASSPGMVNTGELFF	TGTGCCAGCAGCCCCGGGATGGTGAATACCGGGGAGCTGTTTTTT
TRBV12-3/TRBV12-4	once	TRBJ1-5	-	CASQGRGRIQPHHF	TGTGCCAGCCAAGGAAGGGGACGCATTCAGCCCCACCATTTT
TRBV12-3/TRBV12-4	-	TRBJ2-1	-	CASSLVSLVNEQSF	TGTGCCAGCAGTCTAGTGAGTCTCGTCAATGAGCAGTCCTTC
TRBV5-1	-	TRBJ1-4	TRBD1	CASSSIQGTLHEKLFF	TGCGCCAGCAGCTCAATACAGGGGACATTACATGAAAAACTGTTTTTT
TRBV6-2/TRBV6-3	many	TRBJ2-1	-	CASTHLNEQFF	TGTGCCAGCACCCACCTAAATGAGCAGTTCTTC
TRBV13	many	TRBJ1-5	-	CASSLGGDQPQHF	TGTGCCAGCAGCTTAGGCGGGGATCAGCCCCAGCATTTT
TRBV5-4	many	TRBJ2-7	-	CASSASSGGYEQYF	TGTGCCAGCAGCGCCAGTTCAGGAGGGTACGAGCAGTACTTC
TRBV6-5	-	TRBJ2-2	-	CVSIYSYEGINTGELFF	TGTGTCAGCATTTACTCGTATGAGGGGATCAACACCGGGGAGCTGTTTTTT
TRBV11-2	-	TRBJ2-3	TRBD1	CASSPGQAYEDTQYF	TGTGCCAGCAGCCCCGGACAGGCGTATGAGGATACGCAGTATTTT
TRBV29-1	many	TRBJ2-7	TRBD2	CSVEDGGGEQYF	TGCAGCGTTGAAGACGGGGGGGGTGAGCAGTACTTC
TRBV11-3	once	TRBJ2-1	-	CTSRRTITPTEQFF	TGTACTAGCAGACGGACTATTACGCCTACTGAGCAGTTCTTC
TRBV5-4	-	TRBJ2-3	TRBD1	CANSGQGSGIDTQYF	TGTGCCAACAGCGGACAGGGGTCTGGCATAGATACGCAGTATTTT